Listed below are T cell receptor beta chains from one sample, sequenced in a study of T cells in Graves' hyperthyroidism and ophthalmopathy. TCRdb processed the multiplex PCR reads anew with MiXCR; each CDR3 protein has one entry. The sample has about 370,000 distinct CDR3 sequences, roughly 15% seen once. Specimen: blood. These receptors came from an older woman with Graves' ophthalmopathy. CDR3s include the opening cysteine and the closing phenylalanine or tryptophan. The order of the fields is clone size, D gene, V gene, J gene, CDR3 protein, CDR3 DNA. A D gene is named only where the DNA matches it firmly. Some rows have no size entry. The others give once, few or many, or a class for an expanded clone.

>many|TRBD1|TRBV5-1|TRBJ2-3
CASSLGPGDRFTDTQYF
TGCGCCAGCAGCTTGGGTCCAGGGGACAGATTTACAGATACGCAGTATTTT
>few|TRBD1|TRBV2|TRBJ1-4
CASVDRVNGKLFF
TGTGCCAGCGTTGACAGGGTCAATGGAAAACTGTTTTTT
>few|.|TRBV20-1|TRBJ2-3
CSAGEDVRDLTDTQYF
TGCAGTGCTGGAGAGGATGTGAGGGACCTCACAGATACGCAGTATTTT
>many|TRBD1|TRBV12-5|TRBJ2-1
CASGLVLGDRRGDRNEQFF
TGTGCTAGTGGTTTGGTACTGGGGGACCGTCGAGGGGACAGGAATGAGCAGTTCTTC
>few|TRBD1|TRBV20-1|TRBJ1-5
CSALRTGGDQPQHF
TGCAGTGCACTCCGGACAGGGGGGGATCAGCCCCAGCATTTT
>few|.|TRBV12-3/TRBV12-4|TRBJ2-4
CASSFGRGNIQYF
TGTGCCAGCAGTTTCGGTAGGGGTAACATTCAGTACTTC
>many|TRBD2|TRBV20-1|TRBJ2-3
CSAQGAGDTDTQYF
TGCAGTGCCCAGGGAGCGGGAGACACAGATACGCAGTATTTT
>many|TRBD2|TRBV18|TRBJ2-7
CASRSTSGVYEQYF
TGTGCCAGCCGAAGTACTAGCGGTGTCTACGAGCAGTACTTC
>many|.|TRBV11-2|TRBJ2-7
CASSLDTDTYEQYF
TGTGCCAGCAGCTTAGATACCGACACCTACGAGCAGTACTTC
>many|TRBD1|TRBV11-2|TRBJ2-1
CASSRTGTDNEQFF
TGTGCCAGCAGTCGAACCGGGACAGATAATGAGCAGTTCTTC
>few|.|TRBV6-1|TRBJ2-7
CASSDRVAYEQYF
TGTGCCAGCAGTGACAGGGTCGCCTACGAGCAGTACTTC
>.|.|TRBV5-1|TRBJ2-7
CASTQGHQGSYEQYF
TGCGCCAGCACCCAAGGCCACCAGGGCTCCTACGAGCAGTACTTC